This TCR beta chain was sequenced during a study of OX40 agonist ivuxolimab in advanced cancers. About the research overall: At 0.01 to 10 mg/kg, ivuxolimab was administered intravenously to patients every 2 weeks. Of the patients, three showed partial responses, one with hepatocellular carcinoma and two with cutaneous melanoma.

Sequencing used immunoSEQ multiplex PCR; TCRdb keeps in-frame clones, though not all of them. The sample carries approximately 70,000 clones, 83% recorded once. Looked up from germline, CDR1 is SGHNT and CDR2 is YYREEE (reference sequence). The CDR3 is 16 amino acids. V dropped 2 bases and J dropped 2 bases, with 14 bases sitting between them. General study findings and limits: Certain nonresponding patients likewise had low normalized T-cell clonal expansion.

A note on this clone: As yet, its antigen is unknown.

Sequences were derived from CD4+ or CD8+ T cells sorted from blood, sampled in a trial of the OX40 agonist ivuxolimab. The TCR sequence derives from an adult with an advanced solid tumor such as melanoma, head and neck, liver or kidney cancer. The rearrangement uses TRBV5-4 and TRBJ1-5; TRBD1 is a possible D gene (5 bases). The DNA of the CDR3 is TGTGCCAGCAGCTTACGGACACAACCTCGCAATCAGCCCCAGCATTTT. It translates to CASSLRTQPRNQPQHF.